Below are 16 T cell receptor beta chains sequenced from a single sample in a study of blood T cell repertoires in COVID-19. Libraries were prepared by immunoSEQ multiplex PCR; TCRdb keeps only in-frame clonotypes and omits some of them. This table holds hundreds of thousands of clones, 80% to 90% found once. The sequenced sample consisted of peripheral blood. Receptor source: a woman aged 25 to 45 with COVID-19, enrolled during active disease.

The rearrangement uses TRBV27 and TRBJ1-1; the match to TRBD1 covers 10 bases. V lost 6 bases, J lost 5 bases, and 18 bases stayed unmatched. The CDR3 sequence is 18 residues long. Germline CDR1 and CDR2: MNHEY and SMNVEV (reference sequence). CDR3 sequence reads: CASSRLAGTGDIRTEAFF. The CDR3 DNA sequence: TGTGCCAGCAGCCGACTTGCCGGGACAGGGGATATTAGAACTGAAGCTTTCTTT.

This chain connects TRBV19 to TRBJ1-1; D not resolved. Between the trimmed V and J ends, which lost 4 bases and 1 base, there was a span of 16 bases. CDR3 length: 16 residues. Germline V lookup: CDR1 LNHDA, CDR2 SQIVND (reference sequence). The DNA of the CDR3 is TGTGCCAGTAGTAGTTGGACCCGGGGTAAGAACACTGAAGCTTTCTTT. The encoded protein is CASSSWTRGKNTEAFF.

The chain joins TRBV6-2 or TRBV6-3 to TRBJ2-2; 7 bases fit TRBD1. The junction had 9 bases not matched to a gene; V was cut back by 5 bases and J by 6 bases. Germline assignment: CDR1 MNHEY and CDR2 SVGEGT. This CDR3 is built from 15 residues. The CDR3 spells CASSRYPTGAGELFF. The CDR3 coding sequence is TGTGCCAGCAGTCGTTATCCTACAGGGGCCGGGGAGCTGTTTTTT.

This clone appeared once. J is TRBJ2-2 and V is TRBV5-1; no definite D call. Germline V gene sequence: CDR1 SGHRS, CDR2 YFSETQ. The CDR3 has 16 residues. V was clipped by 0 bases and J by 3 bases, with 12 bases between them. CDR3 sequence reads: CASSLVYFSDTGELFF. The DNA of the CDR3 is TGCGCCAGCAGCTTGGTTTATTTTTCTGACACCGGGGAGCTGTTTTTT. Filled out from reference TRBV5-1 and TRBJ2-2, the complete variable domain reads KAGVTQTPRYLIKTRGQQVTLSCSPISGHRSVSWYQQTPGQGLQFLFEYFSETQRNKGNFPGRFSGRQFSNSRSEMNVSTLELGDSALYLCASSLVYFSDTGELFFGEGSRLTVL.

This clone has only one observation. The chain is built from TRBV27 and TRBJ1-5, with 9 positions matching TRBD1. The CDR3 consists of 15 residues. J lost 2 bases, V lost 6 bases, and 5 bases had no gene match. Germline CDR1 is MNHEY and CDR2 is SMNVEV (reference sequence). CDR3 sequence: CASRDRGLGNQPQHF. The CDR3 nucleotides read TGTGCCAGCAGAGACAGGGGGTTGGGCAATCAGCCCCAGCATTTT.

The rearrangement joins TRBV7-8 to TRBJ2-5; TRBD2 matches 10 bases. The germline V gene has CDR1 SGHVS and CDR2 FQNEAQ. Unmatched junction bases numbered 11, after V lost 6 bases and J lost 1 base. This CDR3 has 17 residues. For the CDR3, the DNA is TGTGCCAGCAGGGAGCGTCAGGGACTAGCGAGCCAAGAGACCCAGTACTTC. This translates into CASRERQGLASQETQYF.

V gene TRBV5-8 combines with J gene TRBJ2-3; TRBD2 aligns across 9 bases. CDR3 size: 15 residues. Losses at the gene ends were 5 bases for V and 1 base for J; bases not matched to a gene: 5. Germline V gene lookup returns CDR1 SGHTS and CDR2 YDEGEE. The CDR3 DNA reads TGTGCCAGCAGTTTTAGACTAGCGGGCACAGATACGCAGTATTTT. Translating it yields CASSFRLAGTDTQYF.

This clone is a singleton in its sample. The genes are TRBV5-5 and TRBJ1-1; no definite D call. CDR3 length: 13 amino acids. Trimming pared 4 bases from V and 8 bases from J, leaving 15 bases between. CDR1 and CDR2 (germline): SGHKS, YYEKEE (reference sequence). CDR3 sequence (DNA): TGTGCCAGCAGCCCAGAAGGTCGGCGGGAAGCTTTCTTT. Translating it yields CASSPEGRREAFF.

The CDR3 is CASSLLQGGTDTQYF. Written as DNA, the CDR3 is TGTGCCAGCAGTTTATTACAGGGAGGCACAGATACGCAGTATTTT. The chain has TRBV27 and TRBJ2-3, with a weak D call TRBD1 (6 bases). V lost 1 base and J lost 1, with 9 bases in between. CDR1 is MNHEY, CDR2 SMNVEV, per germline (reference sequence). The CDR3 spans 15 residues.

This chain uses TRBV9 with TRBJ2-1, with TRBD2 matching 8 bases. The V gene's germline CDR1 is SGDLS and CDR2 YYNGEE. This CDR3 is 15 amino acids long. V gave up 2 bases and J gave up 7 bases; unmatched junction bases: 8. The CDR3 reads CASSVGAGVRNEQFF. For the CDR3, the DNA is TGTGCCAGCAGCGTTGGAGCGGGGGTCCGAAATGAGCAGTTCTTC.

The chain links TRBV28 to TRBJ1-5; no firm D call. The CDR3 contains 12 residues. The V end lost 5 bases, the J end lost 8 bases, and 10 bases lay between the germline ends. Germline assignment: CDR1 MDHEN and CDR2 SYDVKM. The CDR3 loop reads CASSTTEEPQHF. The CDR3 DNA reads TGTGCCAGCAGTACCACCGAGGAGCCCCAGCATTTT.

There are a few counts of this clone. CDR3 protein: CASSSVQGPLFF. The CDR3 region has the DNA TGCGCCAGCAGCTCAGTACAGGGGCCGCTGTTTTTT. The rearrangement links TRBV5-1 to TRBJ1-4; TRBD1 aligns across 7 bases. The CDR3 spans 12 residues. Germline V CDR1 and CDR2: SGHRS, YFSETQ. Losses at the gene ends were 3 bases for V and 14 bases for J; bases not matched to a gene: 7.

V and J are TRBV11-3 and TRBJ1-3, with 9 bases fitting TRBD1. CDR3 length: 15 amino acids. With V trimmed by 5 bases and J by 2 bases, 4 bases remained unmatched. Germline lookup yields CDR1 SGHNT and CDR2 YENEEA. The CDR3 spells CASSLRTGAGNTIYF. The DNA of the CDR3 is TGTGCCAGCAGCCTCAGGACAGGGGCTGGAAACACCATATATTTT.

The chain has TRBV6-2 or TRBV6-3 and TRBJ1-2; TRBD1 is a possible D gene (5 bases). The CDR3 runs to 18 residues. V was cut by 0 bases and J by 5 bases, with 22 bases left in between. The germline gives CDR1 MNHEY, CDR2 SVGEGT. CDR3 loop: CASSYSSQGQPQGYGYTF. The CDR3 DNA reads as TGTGCCAGCAGTTACTCGTCTCAAGGACAACCTCAAGGATATGGCTACACCTTC.

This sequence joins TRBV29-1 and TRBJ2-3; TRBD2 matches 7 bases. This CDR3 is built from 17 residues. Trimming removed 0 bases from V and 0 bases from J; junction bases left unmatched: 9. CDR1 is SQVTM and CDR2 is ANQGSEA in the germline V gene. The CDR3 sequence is CSVEDLGGGMSTDTQYF. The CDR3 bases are TGCAGCGTTGAAGATTTGGGCGGGGGAATGAGCACAGATACGCAGTATTTT.

DNA for the CDR3: TGTGCCAGCAGTTTTTCCCTTAGCAATCAGCCCCAGCATTTT. Translating it yields CASSFSLSNQPQHF. This chain uses TRBV28 with TRBJ1-5; no clear D. Germline V lookup: CDR1 MDHEN, CDR2 SYDVKM. Trimming stripped 3 bases from V and 0 bases from J, with 6 bases between. The CDR3 runs 14 residues.